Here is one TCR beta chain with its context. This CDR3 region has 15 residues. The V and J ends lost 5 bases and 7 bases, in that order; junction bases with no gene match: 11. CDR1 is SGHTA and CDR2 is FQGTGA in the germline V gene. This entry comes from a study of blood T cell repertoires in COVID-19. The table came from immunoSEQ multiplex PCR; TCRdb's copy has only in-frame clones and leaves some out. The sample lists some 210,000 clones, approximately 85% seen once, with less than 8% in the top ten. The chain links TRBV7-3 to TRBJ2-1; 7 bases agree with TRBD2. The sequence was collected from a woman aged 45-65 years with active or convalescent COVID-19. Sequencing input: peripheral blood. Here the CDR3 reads CASSRLAGSGNEQFF. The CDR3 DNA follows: TGTGCCAGCAGCCGACTAGCTGGGAGTGGAAATGAGCAGTTCTTC.